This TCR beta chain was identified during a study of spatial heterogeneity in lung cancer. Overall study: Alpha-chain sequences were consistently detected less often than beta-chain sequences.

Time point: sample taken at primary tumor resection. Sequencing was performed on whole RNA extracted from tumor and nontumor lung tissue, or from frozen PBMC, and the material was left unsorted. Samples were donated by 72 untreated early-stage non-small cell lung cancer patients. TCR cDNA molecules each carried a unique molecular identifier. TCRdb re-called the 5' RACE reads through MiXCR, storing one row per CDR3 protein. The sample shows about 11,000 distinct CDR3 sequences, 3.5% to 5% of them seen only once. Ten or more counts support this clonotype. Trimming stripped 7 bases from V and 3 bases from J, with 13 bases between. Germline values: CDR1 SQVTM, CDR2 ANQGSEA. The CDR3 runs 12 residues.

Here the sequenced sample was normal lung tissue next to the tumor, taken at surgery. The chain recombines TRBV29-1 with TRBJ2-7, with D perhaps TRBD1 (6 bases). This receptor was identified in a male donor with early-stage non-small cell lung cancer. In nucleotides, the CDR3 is TGCAGCGCCCGGACAGTTTACTACGAGCAGTACTTC. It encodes CSARTVYYEQYF.